This is a list of T cell receptor beta chains from one sample in a study of cytomegalovirus exposure and HLA in healthy donors. Produced via immunoSEQ multiplex PCR; TCRdb's table is partial and in-frame only. The sample has about 150,000 clones, roughly 80% seen once; the top ten hold more than 3.5%. Specimen: PBMCs. The source is a woman in her thirties or forties in good health and CMV-seropositive. Both conserved end residues are part of each CDR3. The order of the fields is clone size, J gene, D gene, V gene, CDR3 DNA, CDR3 protein. The D gene is left open where the match is weak. Some rows have no size entry. The others give once, few or many, or a class for an expanded clone.

abundance: .; j_gene: TRBJ2-7; d_gene: .; v_gene: TRBV19; CDR3nt: TGTGCCAGTAGCGACTCGGGTTACGAGCAGTACTTC; CDR3aa: CASSDSGYEQYF
abundance: few; j_gene: TRBJ2-5; d_gene: TRBD2; v_gene: TRBV7-2; CDR3nt: TGTGCCAGCAGCTTAGATGAGCGGGAGGAGGCTGTCGAGACCCAGTACTTC; CDR3aa: CASSLDEREEAVETQYF
abundance: .; j_gene: TRBJ2-1; d_gene: TRBD2; v_gene: TRBV10-3; CDR3nt: TGTGCCACCTATGCTGGACTAGCGGGAGGGGATGAGCAGTTCTTC; CDR3aa: CATYAGLAGGDEQFF
abundance: once; j_gene: TRBJ2-1; d_gene: TRBD2; v_gene: TRBV5-1; CDR3nt: TGCGCCAGCAGCCGGGAGGTGTTAGGGTCCAATGAGCAGTTCTTC; CDR3aa: CASSREVLGSNEQFF
abundance: .; j_gene: TRBJ1-2; d_gene: TRBD1; v_gene: TRBV28; CDR3nt: TGTGCCAGCCAGGGGGCGCGGTACTATGGCTACACCTTC; CDR3aa: CASQGARYYGYTF
abundance: .; j_gene: TRBJ1-5; d_gene: TRBD1; v_gene: TRBV6-5; CDR3nt: TGTGCCAGCAGTTACGACAGGGGAGGTCAGCCCCAGCATTTT; CDR3aa: CASSYDRGGQPQHF
abundance: .; j_gene: TRBJ2-5; d_gene: .; v_gene: TRBV5-1; CDR3nt: TGCGCCAGCAGCGCCATCGGCACAGGGCAAGAGACCCAGTACTTC; CDR3aa: CASSAIGTGQETQYF
abundance: once; j_gene: TRBJ1-1; d_gene: .; v_gene: TRBV6-6; CDR3nt: TGTGCCAGCAGTTGGGCCGGGAACACTGAAGCTTTCTTT; CDR3aa: CASSWAGNTEAFF
abundance: few; j_gene: TRBJ2-7; d_gene: TRBD2; v_gene: TRBV5-4; CDR3nt: TGTGCCAGCAGCTCTACTAGCGGCTCCTACGAGCAGTACTTC; CDR3aa: CASSSTSGSYEQYF
abundance: .; j_gene: TRBJ1-1; d_gene: TRBD1; v_gene: TRBV11-2; CDR3nt: TGTGCCAGCAGCTTCGGGACAGCAAACACTGAAGCTTTCTTT; CDR3aa: CASSFGTANTEAFF
abundance: .; j_gene: TRBJ2-7; d_gene: .; v_gene: TRBV28; CDR3nt: TGTGCCAGCACTACAATGGGGGCAGGCAACGGCTACGAGCAGTACTTC; CDR3aa: CASTTMGAGNGYEQYF
abundance: .; j_gene: TRBJ2-7; d_gene: .; v_gene: TRBV5-1; CDR3nt: TGCGCCAGCAGCGCGGACACATTGTGGGAGCAGTACTTC; CDR3aa: CASSADTLWEQYF
abundance: few; j_gene: TRBJ2-1; d_gene: TRBD2; v_gene: TRBV7-3; CDR3nt: TGTGCCAGCAGCTCGGGACTAGCGGCCTACAATGAGCAGTTCTTC; CDR3aa: CASSSGLAAYNEQFF
abundance: .; j_gene: TRBJ1-5; d_gene: TRBD1; v_gene: TRBV15; CDR3nt: TGTGCCACCAGCAGAACCAAGACAGGGGCCCCAAGCAATCAGCCCCAGCATTTT; CDR3aa: CATSRTKTGAPSNQPQHF
abundance: .; j_gene: TRBJ1-4; d_gene: .; v_gene: TRBV30; CDR3nt: TGTGCCTGGGGCCCCGGGAGGGGGACTAATGAAAAACTGTTTTTT; CDR3aa: CAWGPGRGTNEKLFF
abundance: .; j_gene: TRBJ2-7; d_gene: .; v_gene: TRBV27; CDR3nt: TGTGCCAGCAGTTTATCGTCGGGGTCCTACGAGCAGTACTTC; CDR3aa: CASSLSSGSYEQYF
abundance: .; j_gene: TRBJ1-6; d_gene: .; v_gene: TRBV6-5; CDR3nt: TGTGCCAGCAGTTACCGGGCCAGGGAAAATTCACCCCTCCACTTT; CDR3aa: CASSYRARENSPLHF
abundance: few; j_gene: TRBJ2-1; d_gene: TRBD2; v_gene: TRBV11-2; CDR3nt: TGTGCCAGCAGCTTAGGGTCTAGCGGGGGCTCAGAGCAGTTCTTC; CDR3aa: CASSLGSSGGSEQFF
abundance: .; j_gene: TRBJ2-2; d_gene: .; v_gene: TRBV9; CDR3nt: TGTGCCAGCAGCGTAGGTCAGGGGCCCACCGGGGAGCTGTTTTTT; CDR3aa: CASSVGQGPTGELFF
abundance: .; j_gene: TRBJ1-4; d_gene: .; v_gene: TRBV28; CDR3nt: TGTGCCAGCAGATCGGGACTTCGTGAAAAACTGTTTTTT; CDR3aa: CASRSGLREKLFF
abundance: .; j_gene: TRBJ2-3; d_gene: .; v_gene: TRBV30; CDR3nt: TGTGCCTGGAGTGTTGGGCTAGCCCCTCGCACAGATACGCAGTATTTT; CDR3aa: CAWSVGLAPRTDTQYF
abundance: .; j_gene: TRBJ1-2; d_gene: TRBD1; v_gene: TRBV5-4; CDR3nt: TGTGCCAGCAGACCCGGACAGGGGGCGCCTGGCTACACCTTC; CDR3aa: CASRPGQGAPGYTF
abundance: .; j_gene: TRBJ2-1; d_gene: TRBD1; v_gene: TRBV5-4; CDR3nt: TGTGCCAGCAGCCCGGGGGACAGGACTTACAATGAGCAGTTCTTC; CDR3aa: CASSPGDRTYNEQFF
abundance: .; j_gene: TRBJ2-7; d_gene: TRBD1; v_gene: TRBV15; CDR3nt: TGTGCCACCAGCAGCAAGACAGGGGTGGGCTACGAGCAGTACTTC; CDR3aa: CATSSKTGVGYEQYF
abundance: .; j_gene: TRBJ1-1; d_gene: .; v_gene: TRBV28; CDR3nt: TGTGCCAGCAGCATAATGGGGTCCGGGAGGAACACTGAAGCTTTCTTT; CDR3aa: CASSIMGSGRNTEAFF
abundance: few; j_gene: TRBJ1-5; d_gene: TRBD1; v_gene: TRBV19; CDR3nt: TGTGCCAGTAGTATGGGACAGGGGGCGCAGCCCCAGCATTTT; CDR3aa: CASSMGQGAQPQHF
abundance: .; j_gene: TRBJ1-1; d_gene: TRBD1; v_gene: TRBV19; CDR3nt: TGTGCCAGTAGTCAATATGGGGACAGGCGAATGAACACTGAAGCTTTCTTT; CDR3aa: CASSQYGDRRMNTEAFF
abundance: .; j_gene: TRBJ2-3; d_gene: TRBD2; v_gene: TRBV29-1; CDR3nt: TGCAGCGTTGGGACTAGTTCTAAGACAGATACGCAGTATTTT; CDR3aa: CSVGTSSKTDTQYF
abundance: .; j_gene: TRBJ2-7; d_gene: TRBD1; v_gene: TRBV5-1; CDR3nt: TGCGCCAGCAGCCCCGGACAGGGGAGCTACGAGCAGTACTTC; CDR3aa: CASSPGQGSYEQYF
abundance: .; j_gene: TRBJ2-7; d_gene: .; v_gene: TRBV9; CDR3nt: TGTGCCAGCAGCGTAGTCGGGGGTGAGCAGTACTTC; CDR3aa: CASSVVGGEQYF
abundance: .; j_gene: TRBJ1-1; d_gene: .; v_gene: TRBV28; CDR3nt: TGTGCCAGCAGCTCTATAGGGGGGAACACTGAAGCTTTCTTT; CDR3aa: CASSSIGGNTEAFF
abundance: few; j_gene: TRBJ2-3; d_gene: .; v_gene: TRBV5-4; CDR3nt: TGTGCCAGCAGCGGGACTAGCACAGATACGCAGTATTTT; CDR3aa: CASSGTSTDTQYF
abundance: once; j_gene: TRBJ2-7; d_gene: TRBD1; v_gene: TRBV28; CDR3nt: TGTGCCAGCACTCTGGGACAGGGGGCCTACGAGCAGTACTTC; CDR3aa: CASTLGQGAYEQYF
abundance: .; j_gene: TRBJ2-5; d_gene: .; v_gene: TRBV15; CDR3nt: TGTGCCACCAGCAGACCTGGACAGAAAGAGACCCAGTACTTC; CDR3aa: CATSRPGQKETQYF
abundance: .; j_gene: TRBJ2-1; d_gene: .; v_gene: TRBV19; CDR3nt: TGTGCCAGTGGGAGCGAACGTGAGCAGTTCTTC; CDR3aa: CASGSEREQFF
abundance: .; j_gene: TRBJ2-5; d_gene: .; v_gene: TRBV18; CDR3nt: TGTGCCAGCTCACCACAGGAGACCCAAGAGACCCAGTACTTC; CDR3aa: CASSPQETQETQYF
abundance: .; j_gene: TRBJ1-5; d_gene: .; v_gene: TRBV19; CDR3nt: TGTGCCAGTAGTATAACAGGCTATAGCAATCAGCCCCAGCATTTT; CDR3aa: CASSITGYSNQPQHF
abundance: .; j_gene: TRBJ2-1; d_gene: TRBD2; v_gene: TRBV9; CDR3nt: TGTGCCAGCAGCGACACTAGCGGGGGATACAATGAGCAGTTCTTC; CDR3aa: CASSDTSGGYNEQFF
abundance: .; j_gene: TRBJ2-7; d_gene: .; v_gene: TRBV28; CDR3nt: TGTGCCAGCAGTCCCCACTGGGGCCCCAGGGCCTACGAGCAGTACTTC; CDR3aa: CASSPHWGPRAYEQYF
abundance: .; j_gene: TRBJ2-3; d_gene: TRBD2; v_gene: TRBV29-1; CDR3nt: TGCAGCGAACGCAGGGGGACTAGCAAGGATACGCAGTATTTT; CDR3aa: CSERRGTSKDTQYF
abundance: .; j_gene: TRBJ2-3; d_gene: .; v_gene: TRBV11-2; CDR3nt: TGTGCCAGCAGCTTAGATCTAGGGAGAGATACGCAGTATTTT; CDR3aa: CASSLDLGRDTQYF
abundance: .; j_gene: TRBJ2-2; d_gene: .; v_gene: TRBV7-6; CDR3nt: TGTGCCAGCAGCTTAGGAAGTGGAGCGAAAGAACAGGACACCGGGGAGCTGTTTTTT; CDR3aa: CASSLGSGAKEQDTGELFF
abundance: .; j_gene: TRBJ2-5; d_gene: TRBD2; v_gene: TRBV10-3; CDR3nt: TGTGCCATCAGTGACCATAGCGGGGGCGGGGAGACCCAGTACTTC; CDR3aa: CAISDHSGGGETQYF
abundance: .; j_gene: TRBJ2-3; d_gene: .; v_gene: TRBV6-5; CDR3nt: TGTGCCAGCAGTTACTTCGGCACAGATACGCAGTATTTT; CDR3aa: CASSYFGTDTQYF
abundance: .; j_gene: TRBJ1-5; d_gene: .; v_gene: TRBV6-5; CDR3nt: TGTGCCAGCAGACAGGGCAGAATAAGCAATCAGCCCCAGCATTTT; CDR3aa: CASRQGRISNQPQHF
abundance: .; j_gene: TRBJ2-7; d_gene: TRBD1; v_gene: TRBV6-4; CDR3nt: TGTGCCAGCAGTGAGCGCAGGACAGGGTTAGGGCAGTACTTC; CDR3aa: CASSERRTGLGQYF
abundance: .; j_gene: TRBJ2-6; d_gene: .; v_gene: TRBV12-2; CDR3nt: TGTGCAAGTCGCCCCCGGGGGGAAGCGGGGGACCCTGGGGCCAACGTCCTGACTTTC; CDR3aa: CASRPRGEAGDPGANVLTF
abundance: .; j_gene: TRBJ1-5; d_gene: TRBD1; v_gene: TRBV6-1; CDR3nt: TGTGCCACCATCCTCGACAGGGTTGTACGGCCCCAGCATTTT; CDR3aa: CATILDRVVRPQHF
abundance: .; j_gene: TRBJ2-1; d_gene: .; v_gene: TRBV2; CDR3nt: TGTGCCAGCGGGGGGACCACATCGGTCGATGAGCAGTTCTTC; CDR3aa: CASGGTTSVDEQFF
abundance: .; j_gene: TRBJ2-7; d_gene: TRBD1; v_gene: TRBV4-1; CDR3nt: TGCGCCAGCAGCCAAAAGCTTCCGGGACAGGGCTTGGGCGAGCAGTACTTC; CDR3aa: CASSQKLPGQGLGEQYF
abundance: .; j_gene: TRBJ2-5; d_gene: TRBD2; v_gene: TRBV7-2; CDR3nt: TGTGCCAGCACCCCTCAAGTGGGGGGGGAGACCCAGTACTTC; CDR3aa: CASTPQVGGETQYF
abundance: .; j_gene: TRBJ2-1; d_gene: TRBD2; v_gene: TRBV4-2; CDR3nt: TGTGCCAGCAGCCAAGAACTAGCGGGTTCCTACAATGAGCAGTTCTTC; CDR3aa: CASSQELAGSYNEQFF
abundance: .; j_gene: TRBJ1-2; d_gene: TRBD1; v_gene: TRBV6-5; CDR3nt: TGTGCCAGCAGCGATCGGGACAGATTTAACTATGGCTACACCTTC; CDR3aa: CASSDRDRFNYGYTF
abundance: .; j_gene: TRBJ2-5; d_gene: TRBD1; v_gene: TRBV5-6; CDR3nt: TGTGCCAGCAGCTTGGCCTTCCGAGGGGGCGAGACCCAGTACTTC; CDR3aa: CASSLAFRGGETQYF
abundance: .; j_gene: TRBJ2-7; d_gene: TRBD1; v_gene: TRBV6-1; CDR3nt: TGTGCCAGCAGTTTGACAGGGATCGTCGAGCAGTACTTC; CDR3aa: CASSLTGIVEQYF
abundance: .; j_gene: TRBJ2-7; d_gene: TRBD2; v_gene: TRBV5-6; CDR3nt: TGTGCCAGCAGCTTGGTAGGCGGGGAGGGTGGCGAGCAGTACTTC; CDR3aa: CASSLVGGEGGEQYF
abundance: once; j_gene: TRBJ2-7; d_gene: TRBD1; v_gene: TRBV27; CDR3nt: TGTGCCAGCAGTCCTGGACAGGGCGGCGGCTACGAGCAGTACTTC; CDR3aa: CASSPGQGGGYEQYF
abundance: .; j_gene: TRBJ2-7; d_gene: .; v_gene: TRBV9; CDR3nt: TGTGCCAGCAGCGTAGGTTACATCGACTACGAGCAGTACTTC; CDR3aa: CASSVGYIDYEQYF
abundance: .; j_gene: TRBJ2-5; d_gene: TRBD1; v_gene: TRBV4-2; CDR3nt: TGTGCCAGCAGCCAACAACTGACAGGGCAAGAGACCCAGTACTTC; CDR3aa: CASSQQLTGQETQYF
abundance: few; j_gene: TRBJ1-3; d_gene: .; v_gene: TRBV10-3; CDR3nt: TGTGCCACCACTTACCTTAGTATTTCGAATGGAAACACCATATATTTT; CDR3aa: CATTYLSISNGNTIYF